This TCR beta chain is from a study of T cell repertoires in cytomegalovirus infection. Study-level information: TCR beta signatures that were public indicated CMV infection and matching HLA type. Study results and limitations: In two of eight donors, the top clonotype was HLA-C-restricted CMV-specific. Carriers of CMV and the relevant HLA type were discriminated by public TCR beta frequency.

This clonotype was seen more than once but under ten times. The antigen is not known. MiXCR, run by TCRdb on the reads, gives a single entry per CDR3 protein. This table has some 700,000 distinct CDR3 sequences, less than 40% appearing once. J lost 7 bases, V lost 7 bases, and 10 bases had no gene match. CDR1 DFQATT and CDR2 SNEGSKA come from the germline V gene (reference sequence). The CDR3 totals 14 residues. The chain employs TRBV20-1 and TRBJ1-1; TRBD1 agrees at 12 bases. Sequenced material: PBMCs. This clonotype was sampled from a human donor in good health (CMV status not recorded). Some clones in this sample may be carry-over from other donors' samples. The CDR3 reads CSEGVGQGADEAFF. In nucleotides, the CDR3 is TGCAGTGAGGGGGTGGGACAGGGGGCGGATGAAGCTTTCTTT.